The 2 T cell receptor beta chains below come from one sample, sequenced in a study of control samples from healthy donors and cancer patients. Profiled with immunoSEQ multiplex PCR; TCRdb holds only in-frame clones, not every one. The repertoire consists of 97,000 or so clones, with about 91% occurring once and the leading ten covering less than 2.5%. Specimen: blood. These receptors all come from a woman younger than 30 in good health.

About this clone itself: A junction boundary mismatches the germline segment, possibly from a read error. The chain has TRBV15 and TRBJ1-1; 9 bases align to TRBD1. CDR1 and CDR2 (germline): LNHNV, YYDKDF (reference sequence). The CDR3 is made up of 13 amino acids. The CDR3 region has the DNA TGTGCCACCAGCAGAGAACAGGACAGGGGATCGGAGTTT. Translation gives CATSREQDRGSEF.

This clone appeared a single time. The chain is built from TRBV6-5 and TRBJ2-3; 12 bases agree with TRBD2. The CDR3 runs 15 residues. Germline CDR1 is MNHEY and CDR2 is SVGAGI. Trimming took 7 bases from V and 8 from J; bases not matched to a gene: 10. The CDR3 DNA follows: TGTGCCAGCATGAGGCTAGCGGGAGGGATGGCTACGCAGTATTTT. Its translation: CASMRLAGGMATQYF.